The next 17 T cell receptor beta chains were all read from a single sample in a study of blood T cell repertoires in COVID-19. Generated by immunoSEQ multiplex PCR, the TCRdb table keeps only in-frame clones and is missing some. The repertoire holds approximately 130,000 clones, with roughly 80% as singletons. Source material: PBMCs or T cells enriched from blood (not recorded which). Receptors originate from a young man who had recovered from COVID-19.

DNA for the CDR3: TGTGCCAGCAGTGCCTACAGGGACTATAGCAATCAGCCCCAGCATTTT. It encodes CASSAYRDYSNQPQHF. V is TRBV6-1 and J is TRBJ1-5, with D tentatively TRBD1 (6 bases). CDR1 and CDR2 (germline): MNHNS, SASEGT. Between the trimmed V and J ends, which lost 4 bases and 0 bases, there was a span of 13 bases. The CDR3 covers 16 residues.

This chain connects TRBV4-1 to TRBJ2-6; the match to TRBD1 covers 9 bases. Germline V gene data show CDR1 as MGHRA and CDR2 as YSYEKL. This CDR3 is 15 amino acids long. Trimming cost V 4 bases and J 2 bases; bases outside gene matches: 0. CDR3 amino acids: CASSRTGAGANVLTF. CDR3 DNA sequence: TGCGCCAGCAGCCGGACAGGGGCTGGGGCCAACGTCCTGACTTTC.

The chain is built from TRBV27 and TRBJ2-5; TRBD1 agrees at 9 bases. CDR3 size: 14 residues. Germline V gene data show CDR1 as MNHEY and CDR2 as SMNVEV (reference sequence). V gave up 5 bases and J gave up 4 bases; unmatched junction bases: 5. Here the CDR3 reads CASSLYRGRETQYF. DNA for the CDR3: TGTGCCAGCAGTCTCTACAGGGGGCGAGAGACCCAGTACTTC.

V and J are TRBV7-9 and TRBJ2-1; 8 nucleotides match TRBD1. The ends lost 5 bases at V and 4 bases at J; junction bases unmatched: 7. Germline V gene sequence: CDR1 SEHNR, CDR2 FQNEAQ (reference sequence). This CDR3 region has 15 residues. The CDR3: CASSTGQGLYNEQFF. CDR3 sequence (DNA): TGTGCCAGCAGCACCGGACAGGGTCTTTACAATGAGCAGTTCTTC.

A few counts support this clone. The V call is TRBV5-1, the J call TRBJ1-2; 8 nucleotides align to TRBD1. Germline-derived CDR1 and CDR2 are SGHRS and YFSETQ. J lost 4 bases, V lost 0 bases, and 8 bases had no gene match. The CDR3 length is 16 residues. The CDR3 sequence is CASSLDIGTGFYGYTF. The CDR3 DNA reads TGCGCCAGCAGCTTGGATATAGGGACAGGATTCTATGGCTACACCTTC. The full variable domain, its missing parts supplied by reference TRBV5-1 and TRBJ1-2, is KAGVTQTPRYLIKTRGQQVTLSCSPISGHRSVSWYQQTPGQGLQFLFEYFSETQRNKGNFPGRFSGRQFSNSRSEMNVSTLELGDSALYLCASSLDIGTGFYGYTFGSGTRLTVV.

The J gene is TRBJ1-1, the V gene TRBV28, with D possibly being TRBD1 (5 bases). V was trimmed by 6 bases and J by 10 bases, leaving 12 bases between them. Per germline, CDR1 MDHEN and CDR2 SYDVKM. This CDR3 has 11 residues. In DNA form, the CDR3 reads TGTGCCAGCAGGGCCGGGCAGGGAGCTTTCTTT. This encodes CASRAGQGAFF.

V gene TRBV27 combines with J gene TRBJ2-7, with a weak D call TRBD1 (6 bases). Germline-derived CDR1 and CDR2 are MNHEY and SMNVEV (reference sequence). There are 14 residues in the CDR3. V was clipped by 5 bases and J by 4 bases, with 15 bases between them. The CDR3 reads CASSISPQGYEQYF. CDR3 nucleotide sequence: TGTGCCAGCAGTATCTCGCCGCAGGGGTACGAGCAGTACTTC.

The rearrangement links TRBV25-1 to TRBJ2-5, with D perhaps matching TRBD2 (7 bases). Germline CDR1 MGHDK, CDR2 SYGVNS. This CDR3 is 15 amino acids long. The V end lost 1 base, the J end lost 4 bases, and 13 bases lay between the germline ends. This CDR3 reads CASSEFVGGGETQYF. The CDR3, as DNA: TGTGCCAGCAGTGAATTTGTGGGAGGGGGAGAGACCCAGTACTTC.

The CDR3 coding sequence is TGCGCCAGCAGCCAAGACCGGGACAGGCGAGGGATGTCCTATGGCTACACCTTC. As protein: CASSQDRDRRGMSYGYTF. The gene calls are TRBV4-1 and TRBJ1-2, with 8 bases identical to TRBD1. There are 18 residues in the CDR3. From germline, CDR1 is MGHRA and CDR2 YSYEKL. The V gene end was trimmed by 0 bases and the J gene end by 4 bases; junction bases not matched to a gene: 13.

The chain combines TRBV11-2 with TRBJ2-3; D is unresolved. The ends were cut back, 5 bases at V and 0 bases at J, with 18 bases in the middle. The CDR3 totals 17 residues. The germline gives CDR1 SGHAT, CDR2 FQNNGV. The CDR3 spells CASSPQTRSTSTDTQYF. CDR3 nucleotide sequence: TGTGCCAGCAGCCCCCAGACGAGGTCTACTAGCACAGATACGCAGTATTTT.

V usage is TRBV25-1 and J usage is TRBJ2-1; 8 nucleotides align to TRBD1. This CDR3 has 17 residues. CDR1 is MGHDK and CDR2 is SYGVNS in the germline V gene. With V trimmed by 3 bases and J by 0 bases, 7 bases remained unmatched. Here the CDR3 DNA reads TGTGCCAGCAGTGATCCCACCAGGGGGCACTCCTACAATGAGCAGTTCTTC. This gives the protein CASSDPTRGHSYNEQFF.

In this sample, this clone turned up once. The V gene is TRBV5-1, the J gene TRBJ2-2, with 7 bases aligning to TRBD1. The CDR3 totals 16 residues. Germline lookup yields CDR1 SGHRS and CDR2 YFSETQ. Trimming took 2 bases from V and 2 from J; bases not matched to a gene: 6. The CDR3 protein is CASSLQGQKNTGELFF. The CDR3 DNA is TGCGCCAGCAGCTTACAGGGACAGAAAAACACCGGGGAGCTGTTTTTT.

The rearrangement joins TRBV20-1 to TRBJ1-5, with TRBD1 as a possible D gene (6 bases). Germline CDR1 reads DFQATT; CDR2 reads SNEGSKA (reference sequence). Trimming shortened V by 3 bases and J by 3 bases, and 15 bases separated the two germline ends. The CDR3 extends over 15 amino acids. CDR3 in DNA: TGCAGTGCTAGTCAAATAGGGGGTACCAATCAGCCCCAGCATTTT. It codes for CSASQIGGTNQPQHF.

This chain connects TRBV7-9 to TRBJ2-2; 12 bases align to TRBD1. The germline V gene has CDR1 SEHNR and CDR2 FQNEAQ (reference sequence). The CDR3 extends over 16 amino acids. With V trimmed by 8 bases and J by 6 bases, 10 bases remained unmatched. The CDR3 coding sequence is TGTGCCAGCCCATTTGAGGGACAGGGGGCGCCCGGGGAGCTGTTTTTT. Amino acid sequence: CASPFEGQGAPGELFF.

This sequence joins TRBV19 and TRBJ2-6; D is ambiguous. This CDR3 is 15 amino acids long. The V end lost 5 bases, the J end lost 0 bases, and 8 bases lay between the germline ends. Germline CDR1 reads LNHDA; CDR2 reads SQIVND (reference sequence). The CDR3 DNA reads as TGTGCCAGTAGTTCCTTTTACTCTGGGGCCAACGTCCTGACTTTC. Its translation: CASSSFYSGANVLTF. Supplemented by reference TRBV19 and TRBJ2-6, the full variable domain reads DGGITQSPKYLFRKEGQNVTLSCEQNLNHDAMYWYRQDPGQGLRLIYYSQIVNDFQKGDIAEGYSVSREKKESFPLTVTSAQKNPTAFYLCASSSFYSGANVLTFGAGSRLTVL.

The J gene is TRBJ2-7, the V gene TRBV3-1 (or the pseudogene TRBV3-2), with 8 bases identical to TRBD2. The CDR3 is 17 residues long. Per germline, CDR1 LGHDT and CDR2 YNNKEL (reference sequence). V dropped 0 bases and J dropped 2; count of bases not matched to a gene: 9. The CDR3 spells CASSQDPWTSNAYEQYF. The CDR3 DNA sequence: TGTGCCAGCAGCCAAGATCCCTGGACTAGCAACGCCTACGAGCAGTACTTC.

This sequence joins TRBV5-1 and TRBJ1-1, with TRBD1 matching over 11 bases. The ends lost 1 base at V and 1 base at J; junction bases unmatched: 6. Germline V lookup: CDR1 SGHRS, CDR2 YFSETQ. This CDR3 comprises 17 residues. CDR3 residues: CASSLTLGQGANTEAFF. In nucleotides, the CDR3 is TGCGCCAGCAGCTTGACCCTCGGACAGGGGGCGAACACTGAAGCTTTCTTT.